This record concerns one TCR beta chain sequence. The antigen this receptor binds is unknown. Base qualities are missing; no much larger clone stands one base away. The sample comes from a study of regulatory T cells in long-lasting Graves disease (dated by TCRdb to 2020 to 2022). Regarding the research as a whole: Persistent Graves' disease was defined as antithyroid drug treatment for over 5 years with persistently positive TSH receptor autoantibodies. Persistent Graves' disease patients were compared with newly diagnosed Graves' disease patients by peripheral blood TCR sequencing and RNA sequencing. The study was conducted in China and was registered as a clinical trial. A total of 33 samples underwent TCR sequencing, from roughly 13 patients with persistent Graves' disease and roughly 20 patients with newly diagnosed Graves' disease. In the clinical cohort, patients with persistent Graves' disease had used antithyroid drugs for an average of around ten years. Overall study outcomes, separate from this receptor: The authors noted that the small sample size was a limitation that may lower accuracy. Compared with newly diagnosed patients, patients with persistent Graves' disease had lower TCR Shannon entropy and fewer highly expanded clones, which suggests clonal expansion. Persistent patients shared more public clonotypes among themselves (2,741) than newly diagnosed patients did (roughly 920). Sequencing and analysis were limited to the TCR beta chain. Only peripheral blood was studied, because thyroid tissue, the primary lesion, was inaccessible. Preferential use of TRBV28, TRBJ1-2 and TRBJ2-5 was observed in persistent disease, whereas TRBV20-1 and TRBJ2-1 were favored in newly diagnosed disease.

Between the V and J ends, shortened by 5 bases and 2 bases respectively, the junction contains 12 bases. Taken from cysteine to phenylalanine, the CDR3 has 15 residues. Kept here is only the CDR3 DNA, which spans 45 bases and is read in frame from base 1. The germline V gene gives CDR1 as SGHTA and CDR2 as FQGNSA. What this sample's time point label stands for: persistent/refractory GD, antithyroid drugs over 5 years with positive TRAb. RNA was extracted from PBMCs in TRIzol for both TCR sequencing and RNA sequencing. Graves' disease was diagnosed according to American Thyroid Association guidelines. Patients were recruited from an endocrinology department in Xi'an, China. Each patient gave approximately 9 milliliters of peripheral blood, collected in an EDTA anticoagulant tube. Ficoll Paque Plus density gradient separation was used to isolate PBMCs, and no further T cell sorting was done. An Agilent 2100 Bioanalyzer and agarose gel were used to assess RNA quality, and a NanoDrop 2000 was used to measure RNA concentration.

Libraries were built with multiplex PCR. TCRdb lists the instrument as Illumina HiSeq 4000. iRepertoire HTBI primers and Arm-PCR amplification of CDR3 regions were used to construct TCR beta libraries. Before sequencing, the PCR products went through gel purification. On the authors' methods: Across samples, around 58 TRBV and roughly 13 TRBJ segments were identified and used for gene usage analysis of CDR3 amino acid clonotypes. Filtered high-quality paired reads were merged into contigs using COPE and FqMerger. BLAST was used to align contigs to IMGT TRBV, TRBD and TRBJ reference genes, with CDR3 defined following IMGT. Any clonotype with a frequency above 0.1% was classified as a highly expanded clone. Shannon entropy was used to measure repertoire diversity, and the Gini coefficient was used to measure V-J evenness. Public clonotypes were defined as clonotypes shared by more than one individual. TCRdb reran the public reads through fastp at Q25 and MiXCR, keeping productive beta chains. Records with the same CDR3 protein are collapsed into one entry carrying the most frequent genes and DNA. For this entry, the V and J calls and clone size follow TCRdb and not the study's own pipeline. The sample table shows fewer than 450,000 distinct CDR3 sequences, and under 25% are seen once. The top ten clonotypes cover roughly 20% of the sample.

This specimen was peripheral blood mononuclear cells (PBMCs), taken when the disease was refractory, from a patient treated with antithyroid drugs. The clonotype was recovered from a female donor with Graves disease. The V and J genes are TRBV7-2 and TRBJ2-2, with the identity of the D gene unclear. The CDR3 protein sequence reads: CASSPIGPNTGELFF. The DNA sequence is TGTGCCAGCAGCCCAATCGGACCTAACACCGGGGAGCTGTTTTTT.